The T cell receptor beta chain under discussion was sequenced for a study of blood T cell repertoires in COVID-19. Overall study: Collection of acute and convalescent COVID-19 samples took place in the United States, Italy and Spain. PBMCs, B-cell-depleted T cells, or T cells provided the cDNA or gDNA that made up the material.

In the authors' methods: Reference gene primer amplification yielded estimated nucleated cell counts. Profiled with immunoSEQ multiplex PCR; TCRdb holds only in-frame clones, not every one. Clone size and the V and J calls come from that table; the DNA yielded D and trimming. This sample carries approximately 180,000 clones, 88% of them seen once, and the ten largest clones take under 6.5%. The receptor comes from a middle-aged man with active or convalescent COVID-19. Sequenced sample: peripheral blood.

CDR3 residues: CATRETSGSGEQFF. Here the CDR3 DNA reads TGCGCCACCAGGGAGACTAGCGGGAGTGGGGAGCAGTTCTTC. The chain combines TRBV5-1 with TRBJ2-1; 12 bases are a match to TRBD2. The CDR3 sequence is 14 residues long. Germline V lookup: CDR1 SGHRS, CDR2 YFSETQ. The ends lost 9 bases at V and 10 bases at J; junction bases unmatched: 11.